These 22 T cell receptor beta chains were sequenced from one sample in a study of T cells in Graves' hyperthyroidism and ophthalmopathy. It was RNA transcripts that yielded the amplified TCR beta CDR3 regions. Researchers ran a first-round RT-PCR on the TCR CDR3 using the HTBI primer set. TCRdb itself ran the multiplex PCR reads through MiXCR, one entry per CDR3 protein. The table lists hundreds of thousands of distinct CDR3 sequences, under 20% of them singletons, with approximately 4% in the top ten. Sequencing used blood. The source is a woman younger than 30 with Graves' hyperthyroidism.

This clonotype was counted ten times or more. The chain couples TRBV29-1 to TRBJ1-2, with 7 positions matching TRBD1. CDR3 length: 14 residues. Trimming at V came to 6 bases and at J to 1 base, leaving 8 bases not matched to a gene. Germline assignment: CDR1 SQVTM and CDR2 ANQGSEA. This chain's CDR3 is CSVEGANDNYGYTF. CDR3 DNA sequence: TGCAGCGTCGAGGGGGCGAATGATAACTATGGCTACACCTTC.

Concerning this clonotype itself: At one end the junction does not follow the germline gene, possibly because of a read error. This chain joins TRBV6-2 or TRBV6-3 and TRBJ1-5; D might be TRBD1 (6 bases). CDR1 is MNHEY and CDR2 is SVGEGT in the germline V gene. This CDR3 has 16 residues. The CDR3 DNA is TGTGCCAGCAGTTACTTTTACAGGGTCTTCAATCAGCCTCAGCATTTT. Amino acid sequence: CASSYFYRVFNQPQHF.

This clonotype was counted only a few times. V is TRBV7-9 and J is TRBJ2-4; D is unclear. Germline CDR1 reads SEHNR; CDR2 reads FQNEAQ (reference sequence). The ends were cut back, 3 bases at V and 5 bases at J, with 5 bases in the middle. The CDR3 contains 12 residues. The CDR3 bases are TGTGCCAGCAGCTTTCAGGAAAACATTCAGTACTTC. This translates into CASSFQENIQYF.

This clonotype appeared many times. The rearrangement links TRBV10-3 to TRBJ2-5; 7 bases are a match to TRBD1. The germline CDR1 and CDR2 sequences are ENHRY and SYGVKD. The CDR3 has 15 residues. V shed 6 bases, J shed 5 bases, and the junction held 12 bases outside the gene matches. Here the CDR3 reads CAIRADRVLRETQYF. The CDR3 coding sequence is TGTGCCATCAGGGCAGACAGGGTGCTCCGGGAGACCCAGTACTTC.

In this sample, this clonotype turned up many times. The chain combines TRBV6-1 with TRBJ2-5; 8 positions match TRBD2. There are 15 residues in the CDR3. The V and J ends lost 4 bases and 3 bases, in that order; junction bases with no gene match: 7. Germline V gene lookup returns CDR1 MNHNS and CDR2 SASEGT. This chain's CDR3 is CASSGAGGLEETQYF. The CDR3 nucleotides read TGTGCCAGCAGTGGGGCGGGAGGTTTGGAAGAGACCCAGTACTTC.

Ten or more counts support this clonotype. The chain recombines TRBV27 with TRBJ1-2; D ambiguous. The CDR3 consists of 12 residues. Germline V gene data show CDR1 as MNHEY and CDR2 as SMNVEV (reference sequence). V shed 6 bases and J shed 4 bases, with 9 bases lying between them. CDR3 protein: CASRQEGYGYTF. CDR3 nucleotides: TGTGCCAGCAGGCAGGAAGGCTATGGCTACACCTTC.

This clonotype was recorded many times. V is TRBV6-5 and J is TRBJ2-7, with 8 bases fitting TRBD1. CDR3 size: 14 residues. After removal of 0 bases from V and 3 bases from J, the junction contained 1 base not matched to a gene. The germline CDR1 and CDR2 sequences are MNHEY and SVGAGI. The chain's CDR3 is CASSYSGQVYEQYF. For the CDR3, the DNA is TGTGCCAGCAGTTACTCGGGACAGGTCTACGAGCAGTACTTC.

This clonotype has a single count. This chain uses TRBV6-2 or TRBV6-3 with TRBJ1-5; 7 bases line up with TRBD1. V was clipped by 0 bases and J by 4 bases; unmatched bases: 15. This CDR3 region has 19 residues. The germline gives CDR1 MNHEY, CDR2 SVGEGT. CDR3 sequence (DNA): TGTGCCAGCAGTTACTCGACCACACGACAGGGTTGGTCGAATCAGCCCCAGCATTTT. Its protein product is CASSYSTTRQGWSNQPQHF.

The table lists this clonotype with many counts. The CDR3 DNA reads as TGCAGTGCAAAGAGCGGTGTGCAGCCCCAGCATTTT. This gives the protein CSAKSGVQPQHF. This chain joins TRBV20-1 and TRBJ1-5; D is undetermined. Trimming cost V 6 bases and J 7 bases, with 13 bases left between them. Looked up from germline, CDR1 is DFQATT and CDR2 is SNEGSKA (reference sequence). The CDR3 extends over 12 amino acids.

This clonotype was seen repeatedly, ten times or more. This chain joins TRBV15 and TRBJ1-1; TRBD1 is a possible D gene (6 bases). This CDR3 contains 14 residues. Germline V gene sequence: CDR1 LNHNV, CDR2 YYDKDF (reference sequence). Trimming cost V 0 bases and J 7 bases, with 12 bases left between them. CDR3 sequence: CATSRDGGAYEAFF. In nucleotides, the CDR3 is TGTGCCACCAGCAGAGATGGGGGGGCCTATGAAGCTTTCTTT.

This clonotype was found many times. The CDR3 here is CASSPFGGGGNQPQHF. The CDR3 DNA reads as TGTGCCAGCTCACCATTTGGGGGCGGAGGCAATCAGCCCCAGCATTTT. The rearrangement joins TRBV18 to TRBJ1-5, with D perhaps TRBD1 (6 bases). This CDR3 spans 16 amino acids. The germline CDR1 and CDR2 sequences are KGHSH and LQKENI. The V end lost 2 bases, the J end lost 2 bases, and 13 bases lay between the germline ends.

This clonotype showed up many times. The rearrangement joins TRBV12-3 or TRBV12-4 to TRBJ2-7; D is perhaps TRBD1 (5 bases). This CDR3 comprises 15 residues. V lost 2 bases, J lost 3 bases, and 14 bases lay in between. CDR3 sequence reads: CASSLRPGFVYEQYF. CDR3 sequence (DNA): TGTGCCAGCAGTTTACGGCCAGGGTTCGTCTACGAGCAGTACTTC.

V gene TRBV20-1 combines with J gene TRBJ1-5; 7 positions agree with TRBD1. V shed 6 bases and J 3 bases; nucleotides not matched to a gene: 14. The CDR3 length is 16 residues. Germline V gene lookup returns CDR1 DFQATT and CDR2 SNEGSKA (reference sequence). The CDR3 is CSAPQLRGSFNQPQHF. The CDR3 coding sequence is TGCAGTGCCCCCCAGCTCAGGGGGTCCTTCAATCAGCCCCAGCATTTT.

This clonotype has a count of ten or more. The CDR3 DNA reads TGTGCCAGCAGCTTAGATAGCGGGGGACTATACGAGCAGTACTTC. This encodes CASSLDSGGLYEQYF. The V and J genes are TRBV7-9 and TRBJ2-7, with 9 bases matching TRBD2. CDR3 length equals 15 residues. The junction had 5 bases not matched to a gene; V was cut back by 1 base and J by 4 bases. Per germline, CDR1 SEHNR and CDR2 FQNEAQ (reference sequence).

Regarding this clonotype: As the CDR3 is not closed by the conserved phenylalanine or tryptophan, this likely results from a read error. The gene calls are TRBV4-1 and TRBJ1-5; D is undetermined. V was clipped by 6 bases and J by 2 bases, with 17 bases between them. The CDR3 totals 16 residues. Germline V gene lookup returns CDR1 MGHRA and CDR2 YSYEKL. CDR3 DNA: TGCGCCAGCAGGCAGTCGACCGGGCTTCGCAATCAGCCCCAGCATCTT. Amino acids: CASRQSTGLRNQPQHL.

At least ten counts were recorded for this clonotype. The genes are TRBV12-3 or TRBV12-4 and TRBJ1-2; 9 nucleotides match TRBD1. There are 14 residues in the CDR3. V trimming: 7 bases; J trimming: 8 bases; junction bases outside the gene matches: 11. This chain's CDR3 is CASTVYRGRYGYTF. CDR3 coding DNA: TGTGCCAGCACCGTTTACAGGGGGCGCTACGGCTACACCTTC.

This clonotype was seen at least ten times. The CDR3: CASSTRDSPGPGANVLTF. The CDR3 DNA is TGTGCCAGCAGCACGCGGGACAGTCCTGGCCCTGGGGCCAACGTCCTGACTTTC. This chain connects TRBV7-8 to TRBJ2-6, with D perhaps matching TRBD1 (7 bases). The CDR3 spans 18 residues. Trimming removed 5 bases from V and 2 bases from J, with 19 bases in between. Germline V gene data show CDR1 as SGHVS and CDR2 as FQNEAQ.

As for this clonotype: Given a much more abundant clone one base away, this may be a read error. CDR3 loop: CASSLMGGGGTKYF. CDR3 in DNA: TGTGCCAGCAGCTTAATGGGCGGGGGGGGGACCAAGTACTTC. The chain links TRBV11-2 to TRBJ2-5, with 9 bases matching TRBD2. The CDR3 contains 14 residues. Germline loops: CDR1 SGHAT, CDR2 FQNNGV.

This clonotype was recorded many times. The V call is TRBV20-1, the J call TRBJ1-6; D may be TRBD1 (5 bases). V lost 4 bases, J lost 9 bases, and 19 bases lay in between. Germline V gives CDR1 DFQATT, CDR2 SNEGSKA (reference sequence). This CDR3 region has 15 residues. CDR3 sequence: CSAKNRDADSSPLHF. CDR3 DNA sequence: TGCAGTGCTAAAAACCGGGACGCGGACTCTTCACCCCTCCACTTT.

This clonotype was seen at least ten times. The gene calls are TRBV12-3 or TRBV12-4 and TRBJ1-2, with D uncertain. This CDR3 region has 14 residues. Trimming cost V 0 bases and J 7 bases, with 12 bases left between them. The CDR3 loop reads CASSLASARSGYTF. The CDR3 nucleotides are TGTGCCAGCAGTTTAGCGTCGGCGAGGTCTGGCTACACCTTC.

In its sample, this clonotype was seen many times. The CDR3 is CASSLADRAYGYTF. In DNA form, the CDR3 reads TGCGCCAGCAGCTTGGCTGACAGGGCCTATGGCTACACCTTC. The chain links TRBV5-1 to TRBJ1-2, with TRBD1 identical over 7 bases. The CDR3 is 14 amino acids. Germline V gene data show CDR1 as SGHRS and CDR2 as YFSETQ. After removal of 0 bases from V and 4 bases from J, the junction contained 3 bases not matched to a gene. The full variable domain, with the rest looked up from reference TRBV5-1 and TRBJ1-2, is KAGVTQTPRYLIKTRGQQVTLSCSPISGHRSVSWYQQTPGQGLQFLFEYFSETQRNKGNFPGRFSGRQFSNSRSEMNVSTLELGDSALYLCASSLADRAYGYTFGSGTRLTVV.

V is TRBV28 and J is TRBJ2-7, with 10 bases that match TRBD2. CDR3 length equals 13 residues. In germline, CDR1 is MDHEN, CDR2 SYDVKM. The junction had 9 bases not matched to a gene; V was cut back by 10 bases and J by 6 bases. This CDR3 reads CATSTSGFLEQYF. The CDR3 DNA reads as TGTGCCACCTCGACTAGCGGGTTCCTCGAGCAGTACTTC. Complete variable domain (other parts from reference TRBV28 and TRBJ2-7): DVKVTQSSRYLVKRTGEKVFLECVQDMDHENMFWYRQDPGLGLRLIYFSYDVKMKEKGDIPEGYSVSREKKERFSLILESASTNQTSMYLCATSTSGFLEQYFGPGTRLTVT.